The text below deals with one T cell receptor beta chain. What it recognizes is unknown. Naive CD8 cells, CD45RO-negative and positively selected for CCR7, excluded terminally differentiated effector memory CD45RA+ cells. These data are taken from a study of shared clonotypes between healthy human individuals. Study-level information: Per-donor plates numbered three CD4 naive, three CD4 memory, two CD8 naive and one CD8 memory.

The assay was carried out at the deep level. Clones were sequenced by immunoSEQ multiplex PCR, and TCRdb holds only the in-frame ones, with some missing. The data show hundreds of thousands of clones, 80% to 95% seen once. Trimming removed 7 bases at V and 7 bases at J, with 10 bases between. The CDR3 contains 11 residues. Looked up from germline, CDR1 is MNHEY and CDR2 is SMNVEV (reference sequence). Study results and caveats: Generation probabilities of non-shared clonotypes were lower (relative to those shared by all four donors).

The sequencing input was naive CD8+ T cells sorted from blood. The chain links TRBV27 to TRBJ1-2, with D possibly matching TRBD1 (5 bases). The TCR was taken from a man between 25 and 39 years old in good health. The chain's CDR3 is CASKRGSGYTF. The CDR3 region has the DNA TGTGCCAGCAAAAGGGGAAGTGGCTACACCTTC.